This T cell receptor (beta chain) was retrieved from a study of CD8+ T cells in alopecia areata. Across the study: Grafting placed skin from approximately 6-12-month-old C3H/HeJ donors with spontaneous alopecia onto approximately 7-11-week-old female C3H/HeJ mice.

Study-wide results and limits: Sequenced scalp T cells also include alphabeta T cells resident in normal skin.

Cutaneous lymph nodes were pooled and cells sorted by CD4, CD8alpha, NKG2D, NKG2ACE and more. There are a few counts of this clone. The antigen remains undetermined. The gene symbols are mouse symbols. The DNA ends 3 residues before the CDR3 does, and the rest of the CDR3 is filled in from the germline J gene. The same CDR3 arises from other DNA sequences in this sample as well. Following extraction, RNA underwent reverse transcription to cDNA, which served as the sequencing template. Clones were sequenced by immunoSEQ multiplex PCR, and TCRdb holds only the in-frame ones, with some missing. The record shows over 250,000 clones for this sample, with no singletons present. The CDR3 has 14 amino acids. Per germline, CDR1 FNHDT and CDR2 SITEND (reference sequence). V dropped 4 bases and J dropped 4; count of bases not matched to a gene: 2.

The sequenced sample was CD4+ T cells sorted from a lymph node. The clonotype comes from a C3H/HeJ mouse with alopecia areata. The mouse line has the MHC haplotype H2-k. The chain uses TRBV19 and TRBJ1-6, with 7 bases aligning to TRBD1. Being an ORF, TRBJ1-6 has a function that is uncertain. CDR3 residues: CASSLQGYNSPLYF. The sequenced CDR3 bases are TGTGCCAGCAGTCTACAGGGGTATAATTCGCCC.